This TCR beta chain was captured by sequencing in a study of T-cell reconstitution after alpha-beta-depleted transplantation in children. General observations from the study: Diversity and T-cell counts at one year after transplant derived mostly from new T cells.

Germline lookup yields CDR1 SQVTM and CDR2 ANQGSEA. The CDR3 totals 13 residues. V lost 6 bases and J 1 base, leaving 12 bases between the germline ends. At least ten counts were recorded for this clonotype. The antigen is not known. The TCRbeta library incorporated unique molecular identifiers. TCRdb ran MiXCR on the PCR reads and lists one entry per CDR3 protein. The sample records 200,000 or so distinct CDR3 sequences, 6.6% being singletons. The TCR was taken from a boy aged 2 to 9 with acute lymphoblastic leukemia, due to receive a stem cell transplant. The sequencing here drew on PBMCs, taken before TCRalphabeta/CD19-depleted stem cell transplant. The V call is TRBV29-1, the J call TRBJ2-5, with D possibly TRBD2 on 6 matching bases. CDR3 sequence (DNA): TGCAGCGTCGCCGGGACTTCCCAAGAGACCCAGTACTTC. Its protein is CSVAGTSQETQYF.